This TCR beta chain was captured in a study of blood T cells in healthy people across ages. V lost 3 bases to trimming and J lost 3 bases, with 14 bases between them. The CDR3 length is 15 residues. Germline loops: CDR1 SGHRS, CDR2 YFSETQ. Comments on this clonotype: Its specificity is not known.

The use of a sample-barcoded 5' primer and a J-beta primer mix characterized a second PCR of 7 to 11 cycles. TCRdb redid the calling of the 5' RACE reads with MiXCR, one entry per CDR3 protein. The sample has approximately 600,000 distinct CDR3 sequences, 58% seen once; the top ten hold 30% to 40%. Study-wide findings and caveats: It was not known whether donors were CMV positive (a possible confounder of expanded clonotype changes).

Sequencing was performed on blood. V usage is TRBV5-1 and J usage is TRBJ2-3; the D gene is possibly TRBD2 (7 bases). The sequence derives from a man aged 55 to 70 in good health. The CDR3 bases are TGCGCCAGCAGCTCGGGGGGCTTAAGTACAGATACGCAGTATTTT. Translation gives CASSSGGLSTDTQYF.